The source of this T cell receptor beta chain is a study of HIV-infected patients and healthy controls. Across the whole study: By the second bleed, viral load was undetectable in about 65% of the 16 patients.

V was shortened by 7 bases and J by 5 bases, with 17 bases between the two germline ends. CDR3 length equals 14 residues. In germline, CDR1 is SNHLY, CDR2 FYNNEI. Around 450 ng RNA was reverse transcribed with alpha and beta constant-region primers. Alpha and beta chain libraries were made separately by chain-specific third strand synthesis with multiplexing indices. TCRdb fed the 5' RACE reads into MiXCR, producing one record per CDR3 protein. The sample consists of around 7,100 distinct CDR3 sequences, about a tenth of them appearing once. This clonotype is medium-sized. Its specificity is not known. Study findings and constraints: Size-matching overweighted rare events from HIV-infected data when comparing patients with controls.

All unsorted peripheral T cells were captured because whole blood was used without fractionation. Here the sequenced sample was blood, taken before antiretroviral therapy. The gene calls are TRBV2 and TRBJ2-5, with TRBD2 as a possible D gene (6 bases). The clonotype comes from an adult with HIV infection. The CDR3: CASKGASREETQYF. CDR3 nucleotide sequence: TGTGCCAGCAAAGGCGCATCTCGGGAGGAGACCCAGTACTTC.